The 26 T cell receptor beta chains below come from one sample, sequenced in a study of blood T cell repertoires in COVID-19 (dated by TCRdb to between 2020 and 2021). Library preparation employed the immunoSEQ multiplex PCR assay. Drawn from immuneACCESS, this table holds only the in-frame rearrangements with V and J called that TCRdb kept. Clones are partly lost; checked studies trace under half to an unresolved V gene and leave the rest unexplained. This sample has approximately 69,000 clones in its table, and 75% to 85% of those were observed once. 20% of the sample rests with the top ten. Sequencing was done on a sample of peripheral blood. The origin of the receptors is a woman in her 70s with acute or convalescent COVID-19.

This clone was found a few times. The V gene is TRBV4-2, the J gene TRBJ1-1, with 11 positions matching TRBD1. Germline-derived CDR1 and CDR2 are LGHNA and YNFKEQ. The V and J ends lost 0 bases and 4 bases, in that order; junction bases with no gene match: 4. The CDR3 consists of 16 residues. CDR3 protein: CASSQDLGTGGTEAFF. CDR3 bases: TGTGCCAGCAGCCAAGATCTGGGGACAGGGGGCACTGAAGCTTTCTTT.

This clone was seen a few times. This chain links TRBV7-6 with TRBJ2-7, with TRBD2 matching over 11 bases. Germline V gene sequence: CDR1 SGHVS, CDR2 FNYEAQ. The CDR3 is 15 amino acids. J gave up 2 bases and V 1 base, and 1 base lay outside the gene matches. The CDR3 nucleotides read TGTGCCAGCAGCTTAGGGGGACTAGCGGCCTACGAGCAGTACTTC. This translates into CASSLGGLAAYEQYF.

The genes are TRBV28 and TRBJ1-1; weak D call: TRBD1 (5 bases). Per germline, CDR1 MDHEN and CDR2 SYDVKM. Trimming stripped 3 bases from V and 6 bases from J, with 14 bases between. This CDR3 region has 14 residues. CDR3 coding DNA: TGTGCCAGCAGTTTGTGGGGGGGAAACGCTGAAGCTTTCTTT. Its translation is CASSLWGGNAEAFF. The whole variable domain, remainder taken from reference TRBV28 and TRBJ1-1, is DVKVTQSSRYLVKRTGEKVFLECVQDMDHENMFWYRQDPGLGLRLIYFSYDVKMKEKGDIPEGYSVSREKKERFSLILESASTNQTSMYLCASSLWGGNAEAFFGQGTRLTVV.

The V and J genes are TRBV5-4 and TRBJ2-4; TRBD2 aligns across 14 bases. The CDR3 spans 16 residues. Trimming cost V 4 bases and J 7 bases; bases outside gene matches: 7. CDR1 and CDR2 from the germline V gene are SGHNT and YYREEE (reference sequence). This chain's CDR3 is CASSPPGLAGDNIQYF. The CDR3 nucleotides are TGTGCCAGCAGCCCGCCGGGACTAGCGGGAGATAACATTCAGTACTTC.

The chain carries TRBV29-1 and TRBJ2-7, with 11 bases identical to TRBD2. The junction had 4 bases not matched to a gene; V was cut back by 6 bases and J by 0 bases. CDR1 and CDR2 from the germline V gene are SQVTM and ANQGSEA. The CDR3 totals 14 residues. This chain's CDR3 is CSVFGTSGSYEQYF. The CDR3 DNA reads TGCAGCGTCTTTGGGACTAGCGGCTCCTACGAGCAGTACTTC.

V is TRBV28 and J is TRBJ1-1; TRBD1 agrees at 8 bases. There are 15 residues in the CDR3. Germline lookup yields CDR1 MDHEN and CDR2 SYDVKM. J was trimmed by 1 base and V by 7 bases; bases with no gene match: 8. CDR3 sequence reads: CASKLPGTGNTEAFF. Written as DNA, the CDR3 is TGTGCCAGCAAACTTCCCGGGACAGGGAACACTGAAGCTTTCTTT.

The chain employs TRBV18 and TRBJ1-2, with a possible D match to TRBD1 (6 bases). Germline CDR1 KGHSH, CDR2 LQKENI. Trimming removed 1 base at V and 4 bases at J, with 10 bases between. The CDR3 is 14 amino acids. CDR3: CASSPRRQVYGYTF. CDR3 sequence (DNA): TGTGCCAGCTCACCACGGCGACAGGTCTATGGCTACACCTTC.

V and J are TRBV5-1 and TRBJ2-2; 8 nucleotides align to TRBD1. This CDR3 has 16 amino acids. V lost 0 bases, J lost 1 base, and 2 bases stayed unmatched. CDR1 and CDR2 (germline): SGHRS, YFSETQ. Written as DNA, the CDR3 is TGCGCCAGCAGCTTGGCCGGGACAGGGAACACCGGGGAGCTGTTTTTT. This encodes CASSLAGTGNTGELFF. The full variable domain, completed using reference TRBV5-1 and TRBJ2-2, is KAGVTQTPRYLIKTRGQQVTLSCSPISGHRSVSWYQQTPGQGLQFLFEYFSETQRNKGNFPGRFSGRQFSNSRSEMNVSTLELGDSALYLCASSLAGTGNTGELFFGEGSRLTVL.

The V gene is TRBV4-1, the J gene TRBJ2-2; TRBD2 agrees at 13 bases. The CDR3 contains 17 residues. CDR1 and CDR2 (germline): MGHRA, YSYEKL. J was trimmed by 7 bases and V by 5 bases; bases with no gene match: 10. CDR3 nucleotides: TGCGCCAGCAGCTCGCCCGGGACTAGCGGGAATTACGGGGAGCTGTTTTTT. This gives the protein CASSSPGTSGNYGELFF.

This rearrangement joins TRBV6-5 to TRBJ2-5, with 11 bases identical to TRBD1. CDR1 and CDR2 (germline): MNHEY, SVGAGI. CDR3 length: 15 amino acids. Trimming took 7 bases from V and 4 from J; bases not matched to a gene: 8. This chain's CDR3 is CASTWDRGTPETQYF. CDR3 bases: TGTGCCAGCACCTGGGACAGGGGGACCCCAGAGACCCAGTACTTC.

The J gene is TRBJ2-7, the V gene TRBV18, with 9 bases aligning to TRBD2. Per the germline V gene, CDR1 is KGHSH and CDR2 is LQKENI. With 3 bases clipped from V and 2 bases from J, the junction kept 2 bases outside the gene matches. The CDR3 loop spans 14 amino acids. For the CDR3, the DNA is TGTGCCAGCTCACCGAGCGGGAGGCCCTACGAGCAGTACTTC. This gives the protein CASSPSGRPYEQYF.

The chain recombines TRBV5-4 with TRBJ2-1, with a possible D match to TRBD2 (6 bases). Germline V gives CDR1 SGHNT, CDR2 YYREEE (reference sequence). V lost 0 bases and J 7 bases, leaving 11 bases between the germline ends. The CDR3 extends over 14 amino acids. CDR3 sequence (DNA): TGTGCCAGCAGCTTGGGCGGTGGGAGGAATGAGCAGTTCTTC. Translating gives CASSLGGGRNEQFF.

The V and J genes are TRBV28 and TRBJ2-1; TRBD1 agrees at 10 bases. CDR1 and CDR2 (germline): MDHEN, SYDVKM. The CDR3 is 16 amino acids. J was trimmed by 1 base and V by 6 bases; bases with no gene match: 6. The CDR3 coding sequence is TGTGCCAGCAGGACCCGACAGGGGGCTTCCTACAATGAGCAGTTCTTC. Its translation is CASRTRQGASYNEQFF.

This chain uses TRBV5-4 with TRBJ2-7; 14 bases agree with TRBD2. The junction had 2 bases not matched to a gene; V was cut back by 4 bases and J by 2 bases. CDR1 and CDR2 from the germline V gene are SGHNT and YYREEE (reference sequence). The CDR3 sequence is 15 residues long. The CDR3 loop is CASSLTSGRAYEQYF. The CDR3 nucleotides are TGTGCCAGCAGCCTGACTAGCGGGAGGGCCTACGAGCAGTACTTC.

V is TRBV5-5 and J is TRBJ2-1; 8 bases are a match to TRBD1. Germline-derived CDR1 and CDR2 are SGHKS and YYEKEE (reference sequence). The CDR3 is 14 residues long. Trimming at V came to 4 bases and at J to 5 bases, leaving 5 bases not matched to a gene. CDR3 sequence: CASSRTGTNNEQFF. The CDR3 DNA is TGTGCCAGCAGCCGGACAGGGACCAACAATGAGCAGTTCTTC.

This chain links TRBV28 with TRBJ1-6; D is uncertain. The CDR3 totals 15 residues. CDR1 and CDR2 from the germline V gene are MDHEN and SYDVKM. Trimming removed 6 bases from V and 10 bases from J, with 19 bases in between. The CDR3 loop is CASSPGRSRLSPLHF. The CDR3 bases are TGTGCCAGCAGCCCGGGAAGGAGCCGACTATCACCCCTCCACTTT.

The table lists this clone with a few counts. The chain couples TRBV28 to TRBJ2-1, with TRBD2 matching over 13 bases. CDR1 and CDR2 from the germline V gene are MDHEN and SYDVKM. V gave up 3 bases and J gave up 2 bases; unmatched junction bases: 1. This CDR3 is 16 amino acids long. The CDR3 DNA sequence: TGTGCCAGCAGTTTGACTAGCGGGGGGACCTACAATGAGCAGTTCTTC. Encoded protein: CASSLTSGGTYNEQFF.

The chain joins TRBV12-3 or TRBV12-4 to TRBJ1-2, with D possibly TRBD1 on 6 matching bases. The CDR3 has 13 amino acids. Trimming stripped 5 bases from V and 8 bases from J, with 15 bases between. This chain's CDR3 is CASSPRQARGYTF. In DNA, the CDR3 is TGTGCCAGCAGTCCCAGACAGGCTCGAGGCTACACCTTC.

This clone has just a few counts. The V gene is TRBV27, the J gene TRBJ1-5, with 8 bases aligning to TRBD1. V gave up 5 bases and J gave up 0 bases; unmatched junction bases: 6. This CDR3 region has 16 residues. Germline V CDR1 and CDR2: MNHEY, SMNVEV (reference sequence). CDR3 nucleotides: TGTGCCAGCAGTCCCGGGACAGGCTATAGCAATCAGCCCCAGCATTTT. It specifies CASSPGTGYSNQPQHF.

This chain uses TRBV27 with TRBJ1-6, with TRBD1 identical over 7 bases. J was trimmed by 6 bases and V by 5 bases; bases with no gene match: 10. From germline, CDR1 is MNHEY and CDR2 SMNVEV (reference sequence). This CDR3 comprises 16 residues. The CDR3 DNA is TGTGCCAGCAGTGTCCACGGGACAGCCTCTAATTCACCCCTCCACTTT. Encoded protein: CASSVHGTASNSPLHF.

The CDR3 region has the DNA TGTGCCAGCAGCCCAGGGGGAGGAGCGTACAATGAGCAGTTCTTC. Its protein is CASSPGGGAYNEQFF. The chain couples TRBV9 to TRBJ2-1; a weak D match, TRBD1 (7 bases). Germline V gene data show CDR1 as SGDLS and CDR2 as YYNGEE. The V and J ends lost 4 bases and 4 bases respectively, with 15 bases between them. CDR3 length: 15 amino acids.

Turning to this clone: The identical CDR3 is also encoded by other nucleotide sequences in the sample. The V call is TRBV18, the J call TRBJ1-1; D call uncertain. V lost 3 bases, J lost 1 base, and 9 bases lay in between. Germline CDR1 and CDR2: KGHSH and LQKENI. CDR3 size: 14 residues. The CDR3 nucleotides read TGTGCCAGCTCACCCGCGAGTAGGAACACTGAAGCTTTCTTT. This sequence encodes CASSPASRNTEAFF.

The V gene is TRBV28, the J gene TRBJ1-3; D remains unclear. CDR1 and CDR2 (germline): MDHEN, SYDVKM. V lost 4 bases and J 2 bases, leaving 9 bases between the germline ends. The CDR3 has 14 amino acids. This chain's CDR3 is CASSSQAPGNTIYF. In nucleotides, the CDR3 is TGTGCCAGCAGTTCCCAGGCCCCTGGAAACACCATATATTTT.

This chain joins TRBV6-5 and TRBJ2-7, with 8 nucleotides matching TRBD2. This CDR3 comprises 14 residues. V dropped 5 bases and J dropped 4; count of bases not matched to a gene: 7. Germline-derived CDR1 and CDR2 are MNHEY and SVGAGI. Written as DNA, the CDR3 is TGTGCCAGCAGTACCCGGGGCGGGGGGTACGAGCAGTACTTC. Translation: CASSTRGGGYEQYF.

DNA of the CDR3: TGTGCCAGCTTGGACAGGGCAGCTCGGGGTTACGAGCAGTACTTC. Translated: CASLDRAARGYEQYF. This sequence joins TRBV28 and TRBJ2-7; 8 bases align to TRBD1. The CDR3 totals 15 residues. Germline V gene lookup returns CDR1 MDHEN and CDR2 SYDVKM. V shed 8 bases and J 4 bases; nucleotides not matched to a gene: 13.

This chain joins TRBV11-2 and TRBJ2-7; no reliable D call. CDR3 length: 16 residues. CDR1 is SGHAT, CDR2 FQNNGV, per germline. V was trimmed by 5 bases and J by 2 bases, leaving 19 bases between them. CDR3 region: CASSLLAGIVPYEQYF. The CDR3 bases are TGTGCCAGCAGCCTACTGGCAGGCATAGTCCCCTACGAGCAGTACTTC.